This TCR beta chain was captured by sequencing in a study of blood T cell repertoires in COVID-19. About the research overall: Acute and convalescent COVID-19 samples came from the United States, Italy and Spain. Sources were T cells, B-cell-depleted T cells, or PBMCs; the material itself was cDNA or gDNA.

Study processing details: Using reference gene primer amplification, nucleated cell counts were estimated. Generated by immunoSEQ multiplex PCR, the TCRdb table keeps only in-frame clones and is missing some. D and trimming come from the DNA, and the V and J calls and clone size come from that table. The data show some 320,000 clones, with over 90% seen just once and almost 4% held by the top ten. Germline loops: CDR1 SGHVS, CDR2 FNYEAQ. Trimming removed 5 bases from V and 10 bases from J; junction bases left unmatched: 11. The CDR3 is 14 amino acids. It was within 2 weeks before study entry that exposed participants met a COVID-19 case.

The specimen sequenced was PBMCs or T cells enriched from blood (not recorded which). This clonotype was sampled from a woman aged 30 to 39 who had been exposed to COVID-19. The rearrangement links TRBV7-6 to TRBJ2-1, with 7 bases aligning to TRBD2. The CDR3 DNA is TGTGCCAGCAGCCCGCGGGAGATAAACTGGGAGCAGTTCTTC. Translated: CASSPREINWEQFF.